This TCR beta chain was captured in a study of T cell repertoires in cytomegalovirus infection. Whole-study results and caveats: The cumulative frequency of public TCR beta families distinguished individuals who carried CMV together with the relevant HLA.

TCRdb re-called the reads with MiXCR, one entry per CDR3 protein. The sample yields hundreds of thousands of distinct CDR3 sequences, around a third seen once. The CDR3 totals 13 residues. Germline CDR1 is LNHDA and CDR2 is SQIVND (reference sequence). With 1 base removed from V and 5 bases from J, the gap between germline ends came to 8 bases. Worth noting for this clonotype: Its antigen is currently unknown.

The specimen comprised cultured CD8+ T cells from PBMCs, sampled from culture after CMV antigen stimulation. This clonotype was sampled from a human donor in good health (CMV status not recorded). Some clones in this sample may be carry-over from other donors' samples. The V call is TRBV19, the J call TRBJ1-1; maybe TRBD1 (5 bases). CDR3 nucleotide sequence: TGTGCCAGTAGTATAGGGGGGAAAACTGAAGCTTTCTTT. The encoded protein is CASSIGGKTEAFF. Full variable domain (remainder filled in from reference TRBV19 and TRBJ1-1): DGGITQSPKYLFRKEGQNVTLSCEQNLNHDAMYWYRQDPGQGLRLIYYSQIVNDFQKGDIAEGYSVSREKKESFPLTVTSAQKNPTAFYLCASSIGGKTEAFFGQGTRLTVV.